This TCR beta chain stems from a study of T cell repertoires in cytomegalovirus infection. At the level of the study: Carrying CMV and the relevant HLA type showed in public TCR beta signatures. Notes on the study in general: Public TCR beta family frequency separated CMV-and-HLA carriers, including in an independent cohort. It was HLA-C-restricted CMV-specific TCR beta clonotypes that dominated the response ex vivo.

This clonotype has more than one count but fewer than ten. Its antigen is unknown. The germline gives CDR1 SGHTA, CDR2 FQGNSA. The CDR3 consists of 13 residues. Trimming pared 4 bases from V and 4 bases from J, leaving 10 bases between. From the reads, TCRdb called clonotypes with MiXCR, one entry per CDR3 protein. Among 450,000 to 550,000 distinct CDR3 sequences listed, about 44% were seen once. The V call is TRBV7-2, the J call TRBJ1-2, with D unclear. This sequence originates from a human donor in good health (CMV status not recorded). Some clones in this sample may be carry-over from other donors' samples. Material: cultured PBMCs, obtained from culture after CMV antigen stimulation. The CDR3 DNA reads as TGTGCCAGCAGCTCCGGGCCTCGCTATGGCTACACCTTC. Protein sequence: CASSSGPRYGYTF.